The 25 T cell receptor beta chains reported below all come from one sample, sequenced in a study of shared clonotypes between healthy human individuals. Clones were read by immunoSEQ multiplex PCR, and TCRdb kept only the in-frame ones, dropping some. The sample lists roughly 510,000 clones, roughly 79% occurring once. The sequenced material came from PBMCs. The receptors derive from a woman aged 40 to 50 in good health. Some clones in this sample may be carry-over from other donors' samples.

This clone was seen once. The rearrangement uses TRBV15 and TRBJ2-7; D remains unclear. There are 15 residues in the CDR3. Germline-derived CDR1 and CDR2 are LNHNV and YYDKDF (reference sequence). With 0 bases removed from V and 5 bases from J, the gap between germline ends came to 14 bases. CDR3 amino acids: CATSRDQHQTHEQYF. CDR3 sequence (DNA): TGTGCCACCAGCAGAGATCAGCATCAGACTCACGAGCAGTACTTC.

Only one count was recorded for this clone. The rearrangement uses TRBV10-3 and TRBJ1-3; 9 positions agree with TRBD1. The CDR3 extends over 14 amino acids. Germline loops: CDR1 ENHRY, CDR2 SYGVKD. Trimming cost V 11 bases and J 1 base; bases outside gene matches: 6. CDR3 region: CAATGTGSGNTIYF. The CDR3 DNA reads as TGTGCCGCCACCGGGACAGGGTCTGGAAACACCATATATTTT.

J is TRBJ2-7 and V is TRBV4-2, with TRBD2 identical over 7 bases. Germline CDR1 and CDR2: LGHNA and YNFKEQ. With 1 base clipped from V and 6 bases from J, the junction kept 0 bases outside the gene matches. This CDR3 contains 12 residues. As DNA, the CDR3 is TGTGCCAGCAGCCAAGGGGAGGGCGAGCAGTACTTC. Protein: CASSQGEGEQYF.

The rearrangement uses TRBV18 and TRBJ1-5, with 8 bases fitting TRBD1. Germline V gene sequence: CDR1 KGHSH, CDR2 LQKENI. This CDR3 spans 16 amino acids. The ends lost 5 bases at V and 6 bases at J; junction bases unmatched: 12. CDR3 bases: TGTGCCAGCTCATCCGTAGTAGCAGGGGGCAGTCAGCCCCAGCATTTT. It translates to CASSSVVAGGSQPQHF.

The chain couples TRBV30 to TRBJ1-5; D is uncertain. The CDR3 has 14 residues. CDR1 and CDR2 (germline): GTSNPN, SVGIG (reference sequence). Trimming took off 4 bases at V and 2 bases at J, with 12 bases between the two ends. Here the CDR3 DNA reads TGTGCCTGGAATCGGGTACATGGCAATCAGCCCCAGCATTTT. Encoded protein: CAWNRVHGNQPQHF.

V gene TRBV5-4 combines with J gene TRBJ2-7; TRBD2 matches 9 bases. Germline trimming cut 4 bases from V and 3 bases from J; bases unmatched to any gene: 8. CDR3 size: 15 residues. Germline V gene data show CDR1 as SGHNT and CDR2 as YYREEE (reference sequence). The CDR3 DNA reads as TGTGCCAGCAGCGCGGGAGGGGACAATGGCTACGAGCAGTACTTC. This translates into CASSAGGDNGYEQYF.

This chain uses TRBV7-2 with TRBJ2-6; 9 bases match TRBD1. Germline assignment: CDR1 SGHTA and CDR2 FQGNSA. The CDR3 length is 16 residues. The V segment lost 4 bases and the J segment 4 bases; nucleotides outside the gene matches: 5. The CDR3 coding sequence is TGTGCCAGCAGCTCCGGGACAGGGTCCGGGGCCAACGTCCTGACTTTC. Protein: CASSSGTGSGANVLTF.

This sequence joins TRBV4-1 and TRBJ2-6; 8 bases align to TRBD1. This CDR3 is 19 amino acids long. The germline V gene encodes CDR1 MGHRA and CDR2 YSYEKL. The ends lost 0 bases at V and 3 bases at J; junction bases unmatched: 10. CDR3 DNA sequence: TGCGCCAGCAGCCAAGATCCCCTACAGGGGGGCCTTGGGGCCAACGTCCTGACTTTC. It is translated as CASSQDPLQGGLGANVLTF.

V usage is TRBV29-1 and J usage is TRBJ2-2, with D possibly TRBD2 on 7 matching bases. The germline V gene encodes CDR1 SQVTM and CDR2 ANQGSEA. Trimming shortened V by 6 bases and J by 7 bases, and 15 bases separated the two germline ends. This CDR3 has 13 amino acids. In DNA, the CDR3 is TGCAGCGTCCGGGGGGCGCCCGACGGGGAGCTGTTTTTT. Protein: CSVRGAPDGELFF.

CDR3 region: CASSQDGGRSGLAFF. CDR3 coding DNA: TGTGCCAGCAGCCAAGACGGGGGACGGTCCGGGCTAGCTTTCTTT. The chain uses TRBV14 and TRBJ1-1, with D perhaps TRBD1 (5 bases). V was clipped by 0 bases and J by 10 bases, with 18 bases between them. CDR3 length equals 15 residues. Per the germline V gene, CDR1 is SGHDN and CDR2 is FVKESK.

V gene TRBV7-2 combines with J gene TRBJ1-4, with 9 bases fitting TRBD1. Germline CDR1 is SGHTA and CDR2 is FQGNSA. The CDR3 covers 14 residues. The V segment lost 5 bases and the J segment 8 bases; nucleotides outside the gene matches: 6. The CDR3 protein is CASSETGGMEKLFF. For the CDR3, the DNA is TGTGCCAGCAGCGAAACAGGGGGCATGGAAAAACTGTTTTTT.

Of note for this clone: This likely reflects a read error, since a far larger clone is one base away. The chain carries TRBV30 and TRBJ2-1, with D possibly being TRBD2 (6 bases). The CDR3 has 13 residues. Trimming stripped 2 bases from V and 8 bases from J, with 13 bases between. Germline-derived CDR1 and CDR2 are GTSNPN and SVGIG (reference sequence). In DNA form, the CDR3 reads TGTGCCTGGAGTTGGACTACGTTACATGAGCAGTTCTTC. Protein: CAWSWTTLHEQFF.

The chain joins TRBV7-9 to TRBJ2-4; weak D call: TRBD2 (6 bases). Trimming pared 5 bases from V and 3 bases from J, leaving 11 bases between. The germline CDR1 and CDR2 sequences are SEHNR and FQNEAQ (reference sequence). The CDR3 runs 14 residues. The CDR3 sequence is CASSRRGVKNIQYF. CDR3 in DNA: TGTGCCAGCAGCCGGCGCGGGGTCAAAAACATTCAGTACTTC.

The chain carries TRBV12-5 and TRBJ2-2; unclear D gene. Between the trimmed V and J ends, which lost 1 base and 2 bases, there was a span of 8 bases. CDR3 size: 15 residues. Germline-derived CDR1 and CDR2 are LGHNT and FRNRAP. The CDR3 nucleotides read TGTGCTAGTGGTTTGGCAGATAGAAACACCGGGGAGCTGTTTTTT. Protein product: CASGLADRNTGELFF.

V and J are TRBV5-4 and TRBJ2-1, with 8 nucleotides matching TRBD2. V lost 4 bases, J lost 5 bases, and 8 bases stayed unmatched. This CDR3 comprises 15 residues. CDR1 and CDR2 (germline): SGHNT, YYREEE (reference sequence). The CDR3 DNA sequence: TGTGCCAGCAGCCTTAGCGGGAAGGGGAACAATGAGCAGTTCTTC. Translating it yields CASSLSGKGNNEQFF.

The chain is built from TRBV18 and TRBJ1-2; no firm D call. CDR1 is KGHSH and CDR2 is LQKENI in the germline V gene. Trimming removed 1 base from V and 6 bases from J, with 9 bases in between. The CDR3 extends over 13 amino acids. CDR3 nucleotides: TGTGCCAGCTCACCACAGGGTCAAGATGGCTACACCTTC. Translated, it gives CASSPQGQDGYTF.

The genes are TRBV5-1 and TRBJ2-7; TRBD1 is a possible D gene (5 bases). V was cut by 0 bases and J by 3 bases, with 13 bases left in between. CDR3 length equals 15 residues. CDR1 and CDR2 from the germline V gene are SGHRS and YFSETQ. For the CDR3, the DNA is TGCGCCAGCAGCTTGGCCAGGGCCGCCTTCTACGAGCAGTACTTC. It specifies CASSLARAAFYEQYF.

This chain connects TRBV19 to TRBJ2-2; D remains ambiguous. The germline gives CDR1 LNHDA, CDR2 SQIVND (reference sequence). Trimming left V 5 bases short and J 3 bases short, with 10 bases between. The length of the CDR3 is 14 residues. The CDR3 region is CASSSRRDTGELFF. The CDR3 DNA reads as TGTGCCAGTAGTTCTAGAAGGGACACCGGGGAGCTGTTTTTT.

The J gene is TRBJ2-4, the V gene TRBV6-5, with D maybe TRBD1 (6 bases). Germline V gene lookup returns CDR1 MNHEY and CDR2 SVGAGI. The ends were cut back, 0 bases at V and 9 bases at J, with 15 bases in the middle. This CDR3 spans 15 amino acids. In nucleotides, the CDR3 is TGTGCCAGCAGTTACTCAATGGGGGCCTTAGGCATTCAGTACTTC. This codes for CASSYSMGALGIQYF.

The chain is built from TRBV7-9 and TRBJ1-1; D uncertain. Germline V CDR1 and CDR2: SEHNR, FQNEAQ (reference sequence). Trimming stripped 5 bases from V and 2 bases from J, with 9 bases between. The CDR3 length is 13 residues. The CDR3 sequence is CASSPPSNTEAFF. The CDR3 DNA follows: TGTGCCAGCAGCCCCCCATCAAACACTGAAGCTTTCTTT.

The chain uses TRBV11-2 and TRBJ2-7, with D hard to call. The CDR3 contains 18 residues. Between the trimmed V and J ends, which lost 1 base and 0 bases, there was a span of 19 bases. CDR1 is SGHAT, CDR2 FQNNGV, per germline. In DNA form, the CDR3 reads TGTGCCAGCAGCTTAGTTTCTAGTTGGTTAAGGAGCTCCTACGAGCAGTACTTC. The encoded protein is CASSLVSSWLRSSYEQYF.

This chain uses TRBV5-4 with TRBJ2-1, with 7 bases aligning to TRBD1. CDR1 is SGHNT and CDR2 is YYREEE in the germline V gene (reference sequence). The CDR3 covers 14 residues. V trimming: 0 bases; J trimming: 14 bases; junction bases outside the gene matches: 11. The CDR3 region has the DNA TGTGCCAGCAGCTTGGACAGGGGCAATGAAGTGGAGTTCTTC. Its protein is CASSLDRGNEVEFF. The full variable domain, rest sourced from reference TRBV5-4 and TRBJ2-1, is ETGVTQSPTHLIKTRGQQVTLRCSSQSGHNTVSWYQQALGQGPQFIFQYYREEENGRGNFPPRFSGLQFPNYSSELNVNALELDDSALYLCASSLDRGNEVEFFGPGTRLTVL.

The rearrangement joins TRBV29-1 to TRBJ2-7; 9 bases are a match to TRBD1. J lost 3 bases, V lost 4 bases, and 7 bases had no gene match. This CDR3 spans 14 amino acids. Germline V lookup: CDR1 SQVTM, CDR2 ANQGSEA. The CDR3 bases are TGCAGCGTTGGGCCCGGGACAGGGCGCTACGAGCAGTACTTC. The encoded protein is CSVGPGTGRYEQYF.

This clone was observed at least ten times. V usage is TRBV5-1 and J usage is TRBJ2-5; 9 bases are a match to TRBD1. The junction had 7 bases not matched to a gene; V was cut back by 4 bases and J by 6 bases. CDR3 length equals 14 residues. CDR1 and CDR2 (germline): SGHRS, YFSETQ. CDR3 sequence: CASSETQGAKTQYF. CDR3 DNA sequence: TGCGCCAGCAGCGAAACACAGGGGGCGAAGACCCAGTACTTC.

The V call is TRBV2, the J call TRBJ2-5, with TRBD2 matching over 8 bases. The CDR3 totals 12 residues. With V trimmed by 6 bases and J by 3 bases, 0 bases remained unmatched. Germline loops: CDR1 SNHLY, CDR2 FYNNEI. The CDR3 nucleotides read TGTGCCAGCAGACTAGCGGAAGAGACCCAGTACTTC. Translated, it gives CASRLAEETQYF.